This T cell receptor (beta chain) is from a study of blood T cell repertoires in COVID-19 (dated by TCRdb to the early 2020s). Background on the whole study: Samples covering the acute and convalescent phases of COVID-19 were provided by collaborators in the United States, Italy and Spain. Nearly every sample came with metadata listing a de-identified subject ID, COVID-19 status, age in years and sex. Samples came from the ongoing ImmuneRACE study (first 160 participants) plus 1,254 subjects from 6 global collaborators. Where available, HLA class I and class II types were taken from metadata supplied by the sample provider and were not determined by assay-based typing. The repertoires were released in a freely available public database intended as a resource for research on the immune response to SARS-CoV-2. Subjects who had been exposed to COVID-19, were actively infected with it, or had recovered from it provided the deeply sampled blood TCRbeta repertoires that made up the dataset. The prospective study material was composed of cDNA or gDNA derived from T cells, B-cell-depleted T cells, or PBMCs.

Collaborating institutions collected whole blood in K2EDTA tubes following their own protocols. Collaborator samples were shipped for TCRbeta analysis as frozen whole blood, isolated PBMCs, or DNA extracted from either sample type. Overall results and qualifications from the work: How much clinical and demographic metadata was included differed by source and by participant, and the metadata was provided uncurated.

This clone came up once. Its antigen has not been determined. No much larger clonotype is one base removed from it; base qualities were not supplied. TCRbeta CDR3 regions were amplified from genomic DNA using the immunoSEQ Assay, a bias-controlled multiplex PCR. The paper's processing steps were these. Within the assay, amplification of reference gene primers was used to estimate how many nucleated cells each sample contained. To quantify the absolute abundance of each unique TCRbeta CDR3 rearrangement, sequence reads were collapsed and filtered. For each sample, productive Simpson clonality was calculated as the square root of Simpson's diversity index over productive rearrangements. TCRdb retrieved this table from immuneACCESS and kept in-frame rearrangements only. Not all clones are present; in checked studies, unresolved V genes account for under half, and no reason is known for the remainder. From that table come the V and J calls and clone size; the DNA was used to work out D and trimming. Counted in this sample were fewer than 250,000 clones; roughly 80% of them appeared once. Clones ranked in the top ten supply 10% of the sample.

Trimming removed 0 bases from V and 3 bases from J, leaving 10 bases between the germline ends. There are 15 amino acids in the CDR3, from cysteine to phenylalanine inclusive. The CDR3 DNA has 45 bases and is translated from base 1. Via the germline V gene (reference sequence), CDR1 is SGHKS and CDR2 YYEKEE. Sequenced input: peripheral blood. Here the chain combines TRBV5-5 and TRBJ2-1, and TRBD2 may be the D gene, going by 6 matching bases. The receptor comes from a woman over 75 with acute or convalescent COVID-19. The CDR3 region: CASSLEGTLYNEQFF. The DNA reads TGTGCCAGCAGCTTGGAGGGGACTCTCTACAATGAGCAGTTCTTC.